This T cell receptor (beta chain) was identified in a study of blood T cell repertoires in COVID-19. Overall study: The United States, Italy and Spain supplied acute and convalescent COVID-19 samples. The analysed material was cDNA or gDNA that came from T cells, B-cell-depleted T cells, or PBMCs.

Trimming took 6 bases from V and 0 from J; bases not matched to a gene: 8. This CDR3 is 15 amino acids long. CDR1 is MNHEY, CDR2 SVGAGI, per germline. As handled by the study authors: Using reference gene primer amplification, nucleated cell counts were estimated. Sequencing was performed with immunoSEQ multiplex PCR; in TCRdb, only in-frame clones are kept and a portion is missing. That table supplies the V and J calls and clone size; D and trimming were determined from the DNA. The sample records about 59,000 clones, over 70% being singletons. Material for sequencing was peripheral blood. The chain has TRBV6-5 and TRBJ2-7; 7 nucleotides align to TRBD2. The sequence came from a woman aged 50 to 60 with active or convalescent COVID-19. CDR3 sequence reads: CASRLAIVGSYEQYF. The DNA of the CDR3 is TGTGCCAGCAGACTAGCGATCGTAGGCTCCTACGAGCAGTACTTC.